Listed below are T cell receptor beta chains from one sample, sequenced in a study of T cells after posttransplantation cyclophosphamide. The table came from immunoSEQ multiplex PCR; TCRdb's copy has only in-frame clones and leaves some out. The table includes 42,000 or so clones, about 92% detected once. Source: PBMCs, taken roughly 59 days after allogeneic stem cell transplant with posttransplant cyclophosphamide. These receptors were collected from a male patient over 55 who received an allogeneic stem cell transplant from a related donor and was CMV-positive. Some T cells may possibly be graft donor cells. The CDR3 runs from the conserved cysteine through the conserved F or W. D genes are given only for firm matches. Rows may omit the clone size; those that give it use once, few, many or a size class.

v_gene: TRBV4-1
j_gene: TRBJ2-3
abundance: -
d_gene: TRBD2
CDR3nt: TGCGCCAGCAGCGCGGGGGGCTTCACAGATACGCAGTATTTT
CDR3aa: CASSAGGFTDTQYF

v_gene: TRBV18
j_gene: TRBJ2-5
abundance: -
d_gene: -
CDR3nt: TGTGCCAGCTCACCGGGGGGGGCCTGGATGAAAGAAGAGACCCAGTACTTC
CDR3aa: CASSPGGAWMKEETQYF

v_gene: TRBV29-1
j_gene: TRBJ2-7
abundance: -
d_gene: TRBD2
CDR3nt: TGCAGCGTTGAAGGAGCGGGGGACGAGCAGTACTTC
CDR3aa: CSVEGAGDEQYF

v_gene: TRBV29-1
j_gene: TRBJ1-2
abundance: -
d_gene: TRBD1
CDR3nt: TGCAGCGTCCGGACAGGGGGCCTAGCTAACTATGGCTACACCTTC
CDR3aa: CSVRTGGLANYGYTF

v_gene: TRBV6-5
j_gene: TRBJ1-1
abundance: few
d_gene: -
CDR3nt: TGTGCCAGTATCACGCCGTCGAGGGCTGAAGCTTTCTTT
CDR3aa: CASITPSRAEAFF

v_gene: TRBV2
j_gene: TRBJ2-1
abundance: -
d_gene: -
CDR3nt: TGTGCCAGCAATCCGGGGAGCTACGAGGACCCAGAGCAGTTCTTC
CDR3aa: CASNPGSYEDPEQFF

v_gene: TRBV6-1
j_gene: TRBJ2-1
abundance: -
d_gene: -
CDR3nt: TGTGCCAGCAGTGAAGCCGCAGGAGGGTCCTACAATGAGCAGTTCTTC
CDR3aa: CASSEAAGGSYNEQFF

v_gene: TRBV5-1
j_gene: TRBJ1-2
abundance: few
d_gene: TRBD1
CDR3nt: TGCGCCAGCAGCCCGGGGACAGCCGCTAACTATGGCTACACCTTC
CDR3aa: CASSPGTAANYGYTF

v_gene: TRBV19
j_gene: TRBJ1-5
abundance: -
d_gene: TRBD1
CDR3nt: TGTGCCAGTAGTCTGCGACAGGGGGCGGGTGGACAGCCCCAGCATTTT
CDR3aa: CASSLRQGAGGQPQHF

v_gene: TRBV27
j_gene: TRBJ2-7
abundance: -
d_gene: -
CDR3nt: TGTGCCAGCAGCTATACAGGGTCTTACGAGCAGTACTTC
CDR3aa: CASSYTGSYEQYF

v_gene: TRBV30
j_gene: TRBJ1-1
abundance: -
d_gene: -
CDR3nt: TGTGCCTCGCCCGGAAAGGAGACGAACACTGAAGCTTTCTTT
CDR3aa: CASPGKETNTEAFF

v_gene: TRBV29-1
j_gene: TRBJ1-2
abundance: -
d_gene: -
CDR3nt: TGCAGCGTTGGGGCAGGGGAGACTCGCTATGGCTACACCTTC
CDR3aa: CSVGAGETRYGYTF

v_gene: TRBV6-6
j_gene: TRBJ2-5
abundance: -
d_gene: TRBD2
CDR3nt: TGTGCCAGCAAGGTAGCGGGTAAAGAGACCCAGTACTTC
CDR3aa: CASKVAGKETQYF

v_gene: TRBV9
j_gene: TRBJ1-2
abundance: -
d_gene: TRBD1
CDR3nt: TGTGCCAGCAGCGTAGAACAGACAGGGGGCCCAGGCGCCTTCGGCTACACCTTC
CDR3aa: CASSVEQTGGPGAFGYTF

v_gene: TRBV6-5
j_gene: TRBJ1-1
abundance: -
d_gene: TRBD1
CDR3nt: TGTGCTAGCACCAAATCAGGGACAGGGGGAACTGAAGCTTTCTTT
CDR3aa: CASTKSGTGGTEAFF

v_gene: TRBV6-1
j_gene: TRBJ1-2
abundance: -
d_gene: TRBD1
CDR3nt: TGTGCCAGCAGTTTTGACAGGGACTATGGCTACACCTTC
CDR3aa: CASSFDRDYGYTF

v_gene: TRBV4-1
j_gene: TRBJ2-5
abundance: -
d_gene: -
CDR3nt: TGCGCCAGCAGCCGACATAACCAAGAGACCCAGTACTTC
CDR3aa: CASSRHNQETQYF

v_gene: TRBV5-4
j_gene: TRBJ1-1
abundance: once
d_gene: -
CDR3nt: TGTGCCAGCAGCTTGGCCGGGGTATGGACTGAAGCTTTCTTT
CDR3aa: CASSLAGVWTEAFF

v_gene: TRBV9
j_gene: TRBJ1-3
abundance: -
d_gene: -
CDR3nt: TGTGCCAGCAGCGACGCAGACCGTCGAGGGGGAAACACCATATATTTT
CDR3aa: CASSDADRRGGNTIYF

v_gene: TRBV7-9
j_gene: TRBJ2-2
abundance: -
d_gene: -
CDR3nt: TGTGCCAGCAGCTTATCCGGCGGGCATGACGGGGAGCTGTTTTTT
CDR3aa: CASSLSGGHDGELFF

v_gene: TRBV6-5
j_gene: TRBJ1-5
abundance: once
d_gene: TRBD1
CDR3nt: TGTGCCAGCAGTCAGAAATGGACAGGTAATCAGCCCCAGCATTTT
CDR3aa: CASSQKWTGNQPQHF

v_gene: TRBV5-1
j_gene: TRBJ1-6
abundance: -
d_gene: -
CDR3nt: TGCGCCAGCAGCTTAGGGACAACGAATTCACCCCTCCACTTT
CDR3aa: CASSLGTTNSPLHF

v_gene: TRBV16
j_gene: TRBJ2-7
abundance: -
d_gene: TRBD1
CDR3nt: TGTGCCAGCAGCCAACCCCGGACAGGGGGCTACGAGCAGTACTTC
CDR3aa: CASSQPRTGGYEQYF

v_gene: TRBV2
j_gene: TRBJ1-2
abundance: -
d_gene: TRBD1
CDR3nt: TGTGCCAGCAATGCCGACAGGGGCGGCTACACCTTC
CDR3aa: CASNADRGGYTF

v_gene: TRBV11-2
j_gene: TRBJ2-3
abundance: once
d_gene: TRBD2
CDR3nt: TGTGCCAGCAGTCGTCGGGGGACTAGCGGGGGGGCGTGGGCAGATACGCAGTATTTT
CDR3aa: CASSRRGTSGGAWADTQYF

v_gene: TRBV6-6
j_gene: TRBJ1-1
abundance: -
d_gene: -
CDR3nt: TGTGCCAGCACTATGACAGTGAACACTGAAGCTTTCTTT
CDR3aa: CASTMTVNTEAFF

v_gene: TRBV6-5
j_gene: TRBJ2-7
abundance: -
d_gene: TRBD1
CDR3nt: TGTGCCAGCATTGGGCCAGGGGGTATCGAGCAGTACTTC
CDR3aa: CASIGPGGIEQYF

v_gene: TRBV30
j_gene: TRBJ1-1
abundance: -
d_gene: TRBD1
CDR3nt: TGTGCCTGGAGTGAGGACAGGGGATTTTCTGGAGCTTTCTTT
CDR3aa: CAWSEDRGFSGAFF

v_gene: TRBV2
j_gene: TRBJ1-5
abundance: -
d_gene: -
CDR3nt: TGTGCCAGCATTTCAGACAGGTCCAATCAGCCCCAGCATTTT
CDR3aa: CASISDRSNQPQHF

v_gene: TRBV6-1
j_gene: TRBJ1-4
abundance: -
d_gene: -
CDR3nt: TGTGCCAGCTTACGGGGGGGGAGTAGTGAAAAACTGTTTTTT
CDR3aa: CASLRGGSSEKLFF

v_gene: TRBV27
j_gene: TRBJ2-5
abundance: -
d_gene: TRBD2
CDR3nt: TGTGCCAGCAGTTTATTGGGAAGCGGGGGCTCACAAGACGCCCAGTACTTC
CDR3aa: CASSLLGSGGSQDAQYF

v_gene: TRBV19
j_gene: TRBJ1-1
abundance: -
d_gene: TRBD1
CDR3nt: TGTGCCAGTACTTTGGACAGGGGGGGGTTAGGCACTGAAGCTTTCTTT
CDR3aa: CASTLDRGGLGTEAFF

v_gene: TRBV11-3
j_gene: TRBJ1-6
abundance: -
d_gene: -
CDR3nt: TGTGCCAGCAGCTTAAGTCGGGATTCACCCCTCCACTTT
CDR3aa: CASSLSRDSPLHF

v_gene: TRBV30
j_gene: TRBJ2-5
abundance: -
d_gene: TRBD2
CDR3nt: TGTGCCTGGAGTCTTACGGGGGGGCAAAGATTTCAAGAGACCCAGTACTTC
CDR3aa: CAWSLTGGQRFQETQYF

v_gene: TRBV19
j_gene: TRBJ2-3
abundance: -
d_gene: TRBD1
CDR3nt: TGTGCCAGTAGTCGGGACAGGGGGATTACAGATACGCAGTATTTT
CDR3aa: CASSRDRGITDTQYF

v_gene: TRBV5-1
j_gene: TRBJ2-1
abundance: -
d_gene: TRBD1
CDR3nt: TGCGCCAGCAGCTTGACAGGGGACAATGAGCAGTTCTTC
CDR3aa: CASSLTGDNEQFF

v_gene: TRBV27
j_gene: TRBJ2-7
abundance: once
d_gene: -
CDR3nt: TGTGCCAGCAGCCCCAGGGTAGGTGACACCTACGAGCAGTACTTC
CDR3aa: CASSPRVGDTYEQYF

v_gene: TRBV6-6
j_gene: TRBJ1-1
abundance: -
d_gene: -
CDR3nt: TGTGCCAGCATGATAGACAGCACTGAAGCTTTCTTT
CDR3aa: CASMIDSTEAFF

v_gene: TRBV7-9
j_gene: TRBJ2-7
abundance: -
d_gene: TRBD1
CDR3nt: TGTGCCAGCAGCCCCGAGGGGACAGCGCCCACCTACGAGCAGTACTTC
CDR3aa: CASSPEGTAPTYEQYF

v_gene: TRBV5-5
j_gene: TRBJ2-4
abundance: -
d_gene: -
CDR3nt: TGTGCCAGCAGCTTTGGGCGTGACCTTCTAGCCAAAAACATTCAGTACTTC
CDR3aa: CASSFGRDLLAKNIQYF

v_gene: TRBV7-9
j_gene: TRBJ2-5
abundance: -
d_gene: TRBD1
CDR3nt: TGTGCCAGCAGCCGCCGGGACAGAGAAGAGACCCAGTACTTC
CDR3aa: CASSRRDREETQYF

v_gene: TRBV28
j_gene: TRBJ1-2
abundance: few
d_gene: TRBD1
CDR3nt: TGTGCCAGCAGTTTATCGTATACAGGGGGTGGCTACACCTTC
CDR3aa: CASSLSYTGGGYTF

v_gene: TRBV29-1
j_gene: TRBJ1-2
abundance: -
d_gene: TRBD1
CDR3nt: TGCAGCGTTGTAGCGAAGACAGGGGGCTATGGCTACACCTTC
CDR3aa: CSVVAKTGGYGYTF

v_gene: TRBV5-6
j_gene: TRBJ2-3
abundance: -
d_gene: TRBD2
CDR3nt: TGTGCCAGCAGCCCGATGGGACTAGCGGGGGGGCTGTTCGAAGATACGCAGTATTTT
CDR3aa: CASSPMGLAGGLFEDTQYF

v_gene: TRBV19
j_gene: TRBJ2-5
abundance: -
d_gene: -
CDR3nt: TGTGCCAGTACGGGCCAAGAGACCCAGTACTTC
CDR3aa: CASTGQETQYF

v_gene: TRBV7-8
j_gene: TRBJ1-3
abundance: -
d_gene: TRBD1
CDR3nt: TGTGCCAGCAGCTTAGCGAGATGGACAGGGCAAGGTGGAAACACCATATATTTT
CDR3aa: CASSLARWTGQGGNTIYF

v_gene: TRBV5-4
j_gene: TRBJ1-2
abundance: -
d_gene: TRBD1
CDR3nt: TGTGCCAGCAGCTCGAGCGGGGGACAGAGATCTAACTATGGCTACACCTTC
CDR3aa: CASSSSGGQRSNYGYTF

v_gene: TRBV27
j_gene: TRBJ2-7
abundance: -
d_gene: -
CDR3nt: TGTGCCAGCAGGGTATTAGGGACTGCCGGGGAGCAGTACTTC
CDR3aa: CASRVLGTAGEQYF

v_gene: TRBV6-5
j_gene: TRBJ1-2
abundance: -
d_gene: -
CDR3nt: TGTGCCAGCAGCCCTAAAAACCTCGGTGGCTATGGCTACACCTTC
CDR3aa: CASSPKNLGGYGYTF